The 12 T cell receptor beta chains below come from one sample, sequenced in a study of vaccination effects on CD4 cells after COVID-19. Expansion with viral peptide pools was applied to antigen-specific CD4+ T cells by the ViraFEST assay prior to sequencing. The culture ran for around 10 days before CD4+ T cells were isolated. A positive SARS-CoV-2 PCR test fell between March and December 2020. Their antigens remain unidentified. The method was immunoSEQ multiplex PCR; TCRdb's version includes in-frame clones alone and lacks a portion of them. Of 20,000 to 25,000 clones in the sample, roughly 69% were seen once. The material was CD4+ T cells from PBMCs cultured with a peptide pool, obtained before COVID-19 vaccination. These TCRs come from a human donor who had a prior SARS-CoV-2 infection.

The chain carries TRBV18 and TRBJ2-1, with TRBD1 as a possible D gene (6 bases). V was trimmed by 0 bases and J by 10 bases, leaving 13 bases between them. The germline CDR1 and CDR2 sequences are KGHSH and LQKENI. CDR3 length equals 14 residues. The CDR3 DNA is TGTGCCAGCTCACCACCAATGGGGGCGTTGGAGCAGTTCTTC. This translates into CASSPPMGALEQFF. The full variable domain, with the rest looked up from reference TRBV18 and TRBJ2-1, is NAGVMQNPRHLVRRRGQEARLRCSPMKGHSHVYWYRQLPEEGLKFMVYLQKENIIDESGMPKERFSAEFPKEGPSILRIQQVVRGDSAAYFCASSPPMGALEQFFGPGTRLTVL.

This clone was seen only once. The rearrangement uses TRBV7-8 and TRBJ1-1; D possibly corresponds to TRBD1 (5 bases). V dropped 5 bases and J dropped 3 bases, with 16 bases sitting between them. This CDR3 contains 15 residues. CDR1 SGHVS and CDR2 FQNEAQ come from the germline V gene. The CDR3: CASSGEASGDTEAFF. The CDR3 coding sequence is TGTGCCAGCAGCGGAGAGGCTTCGGGGGACACTGAAGCTTTCTTT.

The chain employs TRBV7-8 and TRBJ1-1; D unresolved. Germline V CDR1 and CDR2: SGHVS, FQNEAQ. V shed 1 base and J shed 4 bases, with 16 bases lying between them. The CDR3 spans 16 residues. CDR3 residues: CASSLVRVNGFTEAFF. CDR3 DNA sequence: TGTGCCAGCAGCTTAGTAAGGGTAAATGGGTTCACTGAAGCTTTCTTT.

The chain recombines TRBV9 with TRBJ2-1, with D perhaps being TRBD1 or TRBD2 (6 bases each). The germline V gene has CDR1 SGDLS and CDR2 YYNGEE. V lost 2 bases and J lost 2, with 14 bases in between. The CDR3 loop spans 16 amino acids. CDR3 sequence (DNA): TGTGCCAGCAGCGTCTCTGGGGGGCCCACCTACAATGAGCAGTTCTTC. Its translation: CASSVSGGPTYNEQFF.

This clone was seen only once. V and J are TRBV27 and TRBJ1-1; D is unresolved. The CDR3 consists of 15 residues. CDR1 MNHEY and CDR2 SMNVEV come from the germline V gene (reference sequence). Trimming left V 2 bases short and J 0 bases short, with 10 bases between. The CDR3 here is CASSLKALMNTEAFF. In DNA form, the CDR3 reads TGTGCCAGCAGTTTAAAGGCATTAATGAACACTGAAGCTTTCTTT.

This clone has just a few counts. The chain carries TRBV14 and TRBJ2-7, with D hard to call. Deletions cut 0 bases from V and 6 bases from J, with 3 bases between. Germline V gives CDR1 SGHDN, CDR2 FVKESK. The CDR3 length is 11 residues. The CDR3: CASSQDGEQYF. In nucleotides, the CDR3 is TGTGCCAGCAGCCAAGATGGCGAGCAGTACTTC. The full variable domain, rest sourced from reference TRBV14 and TRBJ2-7, is EAGVTQFPSHSVIEKGQTVTLRCDPISGHDNLYWYRRVMGKEIKFLLHFVKESKQDESGMPNNRFLAERTGGTYSTLKVQPAELEDSGVYFCASSQDGEQYFGPGTRLTVT.

The CDR3 region is CASKETGVEKLFF. The CDR3 region has the DNA TGCGCCAGCAAGGAGACAGGGGTCGAAAAACTGTTTTTT. The chain joins TRBV5-1 to TRBJ1-4; 8 bases line up with TRBD1. CDR3 length: 13 residues. CDR1 and CDR2 (germline): SGHRS, YFSETQ. V lost 6 bases, J lost 8 bases, and 6 bases stayed unmatched.

The V gene is TRBV25-1, the J gene TRBJ2-1; the match to TRBD2 covers 8 bases. V lost 1 base, J lost 2 bases, and 7 bases stayed unmatched. Germline CDR1 MGHDK, CDR2 SYGVNS. The CDR3 is 17 amino acids. In DNA form, the CDR3 reads TGTGCCAGCAGTGAATTTCAGAGCGGGAGCCCCTACAATGAGCAGTTCTTC. Protein: CASSEFQSGSPYNEQFF.

The V call is TRBV3-1 (or the pseudogene TRBV3-2), the J call TRBJ2-1; 7 bases line up with TRBD2. The ends lost 1 base at V and 9 bases at J; junction bases unmatched: 6. Germline CDR1 LGHDT, CDR2 YNNKEL (reference sequence). This CDR3 spans 14 amino acids. The CDR3 DNA is TGTGCCAGCAGCCAAGTTTTAGCTAGCGGTGAGCAGTTCTTC. Translation gives CASSQVLASGEQFF.

The V call is TRBV1, the J call TRBJ2-7; whether TRBD2, the table's D call, matches the DNA was not checked. TRBV1 corresponds to a pseudogene. The CDR3 has 17 amino acids. The CDR3 region is CTSSQSGLAGHNYEQYF. CDR3 nucleotides: TGCACCAGCAGCCAATCGGGACTAGCGGGACATAACTACGAGCAGTACTTC.

This clone was counted a single time. This chain uses TRBV6-2 or TRBV6-3 with TRBJ2-7; D gene unclear. The CDR3 has 12 amino acids. Germline-derived CDR1 and CDR2 are MNHEY and SVGEGT. Trimming took 4 bases from V and 5 from J, leaving 9 bases between them. The CDR3 spells CASSLRWNEQYF. In DNA, the CDR3 is TGTGCCAGCAGTTTGCGCTGGAACGAGCAGTACTTC.

Written as DNA, the CDR3 is TGTGCCAGCAGCGTAGTAGCGGGGGGTGCAGATACGCAGTATTTT. This codes for CASSVVAGGADTQYF. The chain joins TRBV9 to TRBJ2-3, with 10 bases fitting TRBD2. The CDR3 totals 15 residues. Germline-derived CDR1 and CDR2 are SGDLS and YYNGEE. V shed 0 bases, J shed 4 bases, and the junction held 2 bases outside the gene matches. Complete variable domain (other parts from reference TRBV9 and TRBJ2-3): DSGVTQTPKHLITATGQRVTLRCSPRSGDLSVYWYQQSLDQGLQFLIQYYNGEERAKGNILERFSAQQFPDLHSELNLSSLELGDSALYFCASSVVAGGADTQYFGPGTRLTVL.